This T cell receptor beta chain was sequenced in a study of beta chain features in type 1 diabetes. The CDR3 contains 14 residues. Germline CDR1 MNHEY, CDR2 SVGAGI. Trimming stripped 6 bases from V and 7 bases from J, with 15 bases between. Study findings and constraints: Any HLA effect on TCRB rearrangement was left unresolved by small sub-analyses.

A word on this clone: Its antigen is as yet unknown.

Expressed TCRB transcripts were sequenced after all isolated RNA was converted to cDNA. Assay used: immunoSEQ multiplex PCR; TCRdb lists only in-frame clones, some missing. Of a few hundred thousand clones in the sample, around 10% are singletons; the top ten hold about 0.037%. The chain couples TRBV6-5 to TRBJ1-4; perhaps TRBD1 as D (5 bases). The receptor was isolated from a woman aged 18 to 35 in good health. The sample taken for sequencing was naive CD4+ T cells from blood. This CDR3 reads CASSERRESEKLFF. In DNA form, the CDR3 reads TGTGCCAGCAGCGAACGCAGGGAAAGTGAAAAACTGTTTTTT.